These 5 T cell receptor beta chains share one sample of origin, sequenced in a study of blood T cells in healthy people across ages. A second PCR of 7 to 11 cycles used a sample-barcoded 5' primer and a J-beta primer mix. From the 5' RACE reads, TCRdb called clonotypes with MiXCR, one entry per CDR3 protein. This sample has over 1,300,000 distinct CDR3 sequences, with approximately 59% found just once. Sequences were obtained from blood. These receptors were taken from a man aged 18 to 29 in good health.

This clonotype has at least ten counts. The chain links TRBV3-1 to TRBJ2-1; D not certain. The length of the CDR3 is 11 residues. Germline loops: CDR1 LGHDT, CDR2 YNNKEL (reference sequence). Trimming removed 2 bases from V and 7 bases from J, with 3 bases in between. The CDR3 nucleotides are TGTGCCAGCAGCCAATTGAATGAGCAGTTCTTC. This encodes CASSQLNEQFF.

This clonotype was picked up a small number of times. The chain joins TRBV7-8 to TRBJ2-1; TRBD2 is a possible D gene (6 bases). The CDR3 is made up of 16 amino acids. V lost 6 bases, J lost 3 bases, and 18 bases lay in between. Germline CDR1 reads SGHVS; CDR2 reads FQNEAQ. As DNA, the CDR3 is TGTGCCAGCAGACCCCGGCGAGTGGGGGGCTACAATGAGCAGTTCTTC. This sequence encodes CASRPRRVGGYNEQFF. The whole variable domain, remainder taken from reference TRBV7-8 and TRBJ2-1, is GAGVSQSPRYKVAKRGQDVALRCDPISGHVSLFWYQQALGQGPEFLTYFQNEAQLDKSGLPSDRFFAERPEGSVSTLKIQRTQQEDSAVYLCASRPRRVGGYNEQFFGPGTRLTVL.

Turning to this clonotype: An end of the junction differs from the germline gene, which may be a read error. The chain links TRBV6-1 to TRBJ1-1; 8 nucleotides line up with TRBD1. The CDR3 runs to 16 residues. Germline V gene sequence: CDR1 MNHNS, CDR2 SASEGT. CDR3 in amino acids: CASSSHRDRRNTEVFF. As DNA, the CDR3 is TGTGCCAGCAGCTCACACCGGGACAGGAGGAACACTGAAGTTTTCTTT.

The CDR3 sequence: CASSLTHPYEQYF. The CDR3 region has the DNA TGTGCCAGCAGTTTGACACACCCCTACGAGCAGTACTTC. V is TRBV7-9 and J is TRBJ2-7; D gene uncertain. Trimming took off 6 bases at V and 2 bases at J, with 11 bases between the two ends. This CDR3 has 13 amino acids. Germline assignment: CDR1 SEHNR and CDR2 FQNEAQ (reference sequence).

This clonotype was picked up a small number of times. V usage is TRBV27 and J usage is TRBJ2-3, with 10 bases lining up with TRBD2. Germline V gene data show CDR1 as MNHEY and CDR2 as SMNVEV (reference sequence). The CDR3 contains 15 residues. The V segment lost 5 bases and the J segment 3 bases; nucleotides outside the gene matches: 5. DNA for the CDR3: TGTGCCAGCAGTCACAGGACTAGCGGTACAGATACGCAGTATTTT. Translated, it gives CASSHRTSGTDTQYF.